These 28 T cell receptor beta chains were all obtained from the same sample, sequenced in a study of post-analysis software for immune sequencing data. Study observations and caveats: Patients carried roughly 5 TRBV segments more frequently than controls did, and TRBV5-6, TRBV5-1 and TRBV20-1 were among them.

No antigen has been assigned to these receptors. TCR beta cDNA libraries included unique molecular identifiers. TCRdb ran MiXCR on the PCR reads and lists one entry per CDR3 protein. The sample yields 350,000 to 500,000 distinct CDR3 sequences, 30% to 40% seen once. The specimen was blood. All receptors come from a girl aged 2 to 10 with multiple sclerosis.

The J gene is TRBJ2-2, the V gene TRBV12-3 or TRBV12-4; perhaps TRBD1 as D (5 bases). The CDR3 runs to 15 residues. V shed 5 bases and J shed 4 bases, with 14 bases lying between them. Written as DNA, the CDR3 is TGTGCCAGCAGTACAGGACACCAACCCACCGGGGAGCTGTTTTTT. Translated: CASSTGHQPTGELFF.

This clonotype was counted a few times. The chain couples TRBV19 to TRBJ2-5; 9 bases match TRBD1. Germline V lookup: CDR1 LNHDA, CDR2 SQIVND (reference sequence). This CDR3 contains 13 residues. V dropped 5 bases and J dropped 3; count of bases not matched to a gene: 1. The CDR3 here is CASSGDREETQYF. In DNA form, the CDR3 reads TGTGCCAGTAGTGGGGACAGGGAAGAGACCCAGTACTTC.

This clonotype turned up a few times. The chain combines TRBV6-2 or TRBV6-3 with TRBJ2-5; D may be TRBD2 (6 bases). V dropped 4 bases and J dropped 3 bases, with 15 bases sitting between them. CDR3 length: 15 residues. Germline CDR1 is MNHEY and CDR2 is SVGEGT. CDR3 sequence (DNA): TGTGCCAGCAGTTTCCCAACTAGCTCCAAAGAGACCCAGTACTTC. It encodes CASSFPTSSKETQYF.

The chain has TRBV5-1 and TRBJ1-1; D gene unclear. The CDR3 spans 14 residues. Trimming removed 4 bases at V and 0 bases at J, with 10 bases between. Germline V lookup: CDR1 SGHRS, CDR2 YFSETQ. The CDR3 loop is CASSRNSMNTEAFF. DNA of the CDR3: TGCGCCAGCAGCCGCAACTCTATGAACACTGAAGCTTTCTTT.

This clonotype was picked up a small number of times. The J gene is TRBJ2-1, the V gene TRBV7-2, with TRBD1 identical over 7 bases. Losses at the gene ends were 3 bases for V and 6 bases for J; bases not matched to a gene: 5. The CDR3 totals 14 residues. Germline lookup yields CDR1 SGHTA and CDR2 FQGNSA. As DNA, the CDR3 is TGTGCCAGCAGCTTCGTCCGGGACAGCAATGAGCAGTTCTTC. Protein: CASSFVRDSNEQFF.

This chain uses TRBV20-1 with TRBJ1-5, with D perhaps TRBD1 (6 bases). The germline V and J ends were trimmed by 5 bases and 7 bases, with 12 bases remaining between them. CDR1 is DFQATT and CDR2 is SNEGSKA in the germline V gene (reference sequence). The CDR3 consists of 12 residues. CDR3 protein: CSAAQGSQPQHF. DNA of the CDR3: TGCAGTGCTGCACAGGGATCACAGCCCCAGCATTTT.

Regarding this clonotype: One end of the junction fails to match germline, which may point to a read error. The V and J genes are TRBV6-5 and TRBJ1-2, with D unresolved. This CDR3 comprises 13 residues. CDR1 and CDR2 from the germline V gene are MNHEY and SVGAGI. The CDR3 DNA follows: TGTGTCAGCAGTAGAACAGATGACTATGGCTACACCTTC. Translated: CVSSRTDDYGYTF.

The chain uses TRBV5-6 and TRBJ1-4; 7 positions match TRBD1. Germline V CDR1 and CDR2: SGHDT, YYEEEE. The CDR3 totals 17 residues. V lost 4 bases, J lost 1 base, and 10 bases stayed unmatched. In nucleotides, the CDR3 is TGTGCCAGCAGCCCGAAATACAGGGGTAGAACTAATGAAAAACTGTTTTTT. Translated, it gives CASSPKYRGRTNEKLFF.

The CDR3 DNA reads as TGTGCCAGCAGCCCACAGGGGACGGGGGCTGGTGGCTACACCTTC. Amino acid sequence: CASSPQGTGAGGYTF. V and J are TRBV7-9 and TRBJ1-2; the match to TRBD1 covers 7 bases. Germline V gene data show CDR1 as SEHNR and CDR2 as FQNEAQ (reference sequence). V gave up 5 bases and J gave up 7 bases; unmatched junction bases: 13. CDR3 length equals 15 residues. The full variable domain, rest sourced from reference TRBV7-9 and TRBJ1-2, is DTGVSQNPRHKITKRGQNVTFRCDPISEHNRLYWYRQTLGQGPEFLTYFQNEAQLEKSRLLSDRFSAERPKGSFSTLEIQRTEQGDSAMYLCASSPQGTGAGGYTFGSGTRLTVV.

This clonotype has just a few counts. The CDR3 DNA reads TGTGCCAGCAGCCAAAAGAGTAGACTAGCGGGAGTAACGCAGTATTTT. Encoded protein: CASSQKSRLAGVTQYF. The gene calls are TRBV4-2 and TRBJ2-3, with 12 nucleotides matching TRBD2. J was trimmed by 9 bases and V by 2 bases; bases with no gene match: 9. Per germline, CDR1 LGHNA and CDR2 YNFKEQ. The CDR3 length is 16 residues.

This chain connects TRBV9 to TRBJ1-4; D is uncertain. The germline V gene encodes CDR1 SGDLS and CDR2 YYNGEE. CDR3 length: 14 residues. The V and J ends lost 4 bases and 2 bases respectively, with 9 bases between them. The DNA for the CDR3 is TGTGCCAGCAGCCCTCTTGCGACTAATGAAAAACTGTTTTTT. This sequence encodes CASSPLATNEKLFF. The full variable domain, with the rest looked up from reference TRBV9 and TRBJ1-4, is DSGVTQTPKHLITATGQRVTLRCSPRSGDLSVYWYQQSLDQGLQFLIQYYNGEERAKGNILERFSAQQFPDLHSELNLSSLELGDSALYFCASSPLATNEKLFFGSGTQLSVL.

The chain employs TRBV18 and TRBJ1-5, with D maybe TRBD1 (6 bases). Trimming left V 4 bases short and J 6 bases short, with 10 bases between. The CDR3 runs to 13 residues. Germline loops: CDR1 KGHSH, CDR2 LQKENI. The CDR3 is CASSRTDGQPQHF. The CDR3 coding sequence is TGTGCCAGCTCACGGACAGACGGTCAGCCCCAGCATTTT.

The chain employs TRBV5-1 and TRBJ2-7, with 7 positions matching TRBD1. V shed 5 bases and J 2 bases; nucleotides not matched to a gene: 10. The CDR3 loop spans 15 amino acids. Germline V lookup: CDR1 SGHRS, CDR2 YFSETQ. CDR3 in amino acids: CASSTNSGQAYEQYF. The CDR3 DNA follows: TGCGCCAGCAGTACAAATTCTGGACAGGCCTACGAGCAGTACTTC.

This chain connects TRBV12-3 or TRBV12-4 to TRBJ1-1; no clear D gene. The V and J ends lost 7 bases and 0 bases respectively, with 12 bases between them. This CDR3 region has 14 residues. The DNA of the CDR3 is TGTGCCAGCACTCTTGCAGGCATGAACACTGAAGCTTTCTTT. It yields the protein CASTLAGMNTEAFF.

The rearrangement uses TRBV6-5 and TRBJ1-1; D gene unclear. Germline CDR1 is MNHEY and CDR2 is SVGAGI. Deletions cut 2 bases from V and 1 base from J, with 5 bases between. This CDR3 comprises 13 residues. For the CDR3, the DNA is TGTGCCAGCAGTTACGCCTCGAACACTGAAGCTTTCTTT. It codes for CASSYASNTEAFF.

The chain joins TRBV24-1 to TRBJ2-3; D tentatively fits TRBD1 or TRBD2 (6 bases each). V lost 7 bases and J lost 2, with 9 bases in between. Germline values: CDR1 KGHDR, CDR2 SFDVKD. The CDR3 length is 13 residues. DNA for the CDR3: TGTGCCACCAGAGGGGGGCCCACAGATACGCAGTATTTT. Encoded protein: CATRGGPTDTQYF.

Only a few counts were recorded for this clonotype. The CDR3 sequence: CASSYSLAKNIQYF. In DNA form, the CDR3 reads TGTGCCAGCAGTTACAGCTTAGCCAAAAACATTCAGTACTTC. The chain is built from TRBV6-6 and TRBJ2-4; D call uncertain. This CDR3 spans 14 amino acids. The germline V gene encodes CDR1 MNHNY and CDR2 SVGAGI (reference sequence). V gave up 2 bases and J gave up 0 bases, with 5 bases separating them.

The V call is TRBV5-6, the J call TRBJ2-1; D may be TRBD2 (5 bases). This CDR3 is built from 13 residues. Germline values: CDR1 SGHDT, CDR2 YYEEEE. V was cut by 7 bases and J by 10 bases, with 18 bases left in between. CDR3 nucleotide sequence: TGTGCCAGCTGTCTATGGGGAGTACGGGAGCAGTTCTTC. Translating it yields CASCLWGVREQFF.

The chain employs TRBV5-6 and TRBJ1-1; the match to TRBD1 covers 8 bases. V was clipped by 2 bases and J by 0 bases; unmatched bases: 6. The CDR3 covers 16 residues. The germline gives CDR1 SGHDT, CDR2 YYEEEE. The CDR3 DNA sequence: TGTGCCAGCAGCTTATACCAGGGGGCCATGAACACTGAAGCTTTCTTT. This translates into CASSLYQGAMNTEAFF.

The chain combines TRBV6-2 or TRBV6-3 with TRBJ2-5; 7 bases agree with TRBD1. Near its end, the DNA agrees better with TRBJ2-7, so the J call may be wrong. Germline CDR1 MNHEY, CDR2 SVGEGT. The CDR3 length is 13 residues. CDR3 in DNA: TGTGCCACCCGAGACAGGGTCTCCTACGAGCAGTACTTC. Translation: CATRDRVSYEQYF.

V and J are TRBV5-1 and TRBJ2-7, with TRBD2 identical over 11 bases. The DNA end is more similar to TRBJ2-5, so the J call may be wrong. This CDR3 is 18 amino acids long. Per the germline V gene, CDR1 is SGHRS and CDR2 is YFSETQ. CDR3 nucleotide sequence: TGCGCCAGCAGCTCCACAGGCAGGGCGACTAGCGGGACTGTGACCCAGTACTTC. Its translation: CASSSTGRATSGTVTQYF.

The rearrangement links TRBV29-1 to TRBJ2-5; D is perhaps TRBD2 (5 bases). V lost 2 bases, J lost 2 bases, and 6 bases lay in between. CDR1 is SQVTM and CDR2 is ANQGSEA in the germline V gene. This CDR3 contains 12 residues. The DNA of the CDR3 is TGCAGCGTTGAACAGCGGCAAGAGACCCAGTACTTC. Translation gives CSVEQRQETQYF.

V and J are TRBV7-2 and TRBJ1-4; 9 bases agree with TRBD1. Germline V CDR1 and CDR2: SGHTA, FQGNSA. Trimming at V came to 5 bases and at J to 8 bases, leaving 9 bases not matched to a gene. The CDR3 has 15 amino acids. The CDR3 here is CASSELQGAREKLFF. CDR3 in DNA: TGTGCCAGCAGCGAGTTACAGGGGGCGCGGGAAAAACTGTTTTTT.

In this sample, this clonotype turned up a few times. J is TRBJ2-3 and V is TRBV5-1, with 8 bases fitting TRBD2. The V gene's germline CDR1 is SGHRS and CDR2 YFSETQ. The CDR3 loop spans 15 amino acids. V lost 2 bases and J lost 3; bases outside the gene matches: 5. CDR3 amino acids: CASSFQTGGTDTQYF. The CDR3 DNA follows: TGCGCCAGCAGCTTTCAAACGGGGGGGACAGATACGCAGTATTTT.

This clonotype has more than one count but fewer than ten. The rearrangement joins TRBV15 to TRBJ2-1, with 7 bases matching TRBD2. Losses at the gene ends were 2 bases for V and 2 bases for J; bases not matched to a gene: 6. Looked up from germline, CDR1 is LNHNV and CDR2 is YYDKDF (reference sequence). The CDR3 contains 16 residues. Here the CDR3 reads CATSRQGLRPYNEQFF. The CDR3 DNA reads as TGTGCCACCAGCAGACAGGGACTACGACCCTACAATGAGCAGTTCTTC.

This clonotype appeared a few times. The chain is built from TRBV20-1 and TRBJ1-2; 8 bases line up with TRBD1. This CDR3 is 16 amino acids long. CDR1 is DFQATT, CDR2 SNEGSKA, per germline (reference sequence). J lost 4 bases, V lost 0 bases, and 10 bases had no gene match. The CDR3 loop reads CSARDHATGDGYGYTF. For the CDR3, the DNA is TGCAGTGCTAGAGATCACGCGACAGGGGATGGCTATGGCTACACCTTC.

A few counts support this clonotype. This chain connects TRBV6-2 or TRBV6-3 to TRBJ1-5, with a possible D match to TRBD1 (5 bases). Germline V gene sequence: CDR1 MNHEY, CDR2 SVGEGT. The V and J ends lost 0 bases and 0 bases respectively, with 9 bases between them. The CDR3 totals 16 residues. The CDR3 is CASSYSSGGSNQPQHF. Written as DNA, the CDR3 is TGTGCCAGCAGTTACTCGAGTGGGGGTAGCAATCAGCCCCAGCATTTT.

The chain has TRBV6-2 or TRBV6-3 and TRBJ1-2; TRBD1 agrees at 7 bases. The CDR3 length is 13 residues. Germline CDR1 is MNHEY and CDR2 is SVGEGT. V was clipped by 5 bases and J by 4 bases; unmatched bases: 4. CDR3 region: CASSTGEGYGYTF. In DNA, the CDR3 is TGTGCCAGCAGTACAGGGGAAGGCTATGGCTACACCTTC.